The 21 T cell receptor beta chains presented below share a single source sample, sequenced in a study of TIL therapy for anti-PD-1-resistant metastatic lung cancer. Time point meaning: pre-treatment sample, taken before nivolumab and TIL therapy. This was the immunoSEQ v3 assay. The table came from immunoSEQ multiplex PCR; TCRdb's copy has only in-frame clones and leaves some out. The table includes 20,000 or so clones, 70% to 80% detected once. Here the sequenced sample was blood, taken at baseline. The receptors shown here come from a person aged 25 to 80 with non-small cell lung cancer.

DNA for the CDR3: TGTGCCAGCAGCCGTCGGGGCAGCAGCACAGATACGCAGTATTTT. Protein: CASSRRGSSTDTQYF. The rearrangement links TRBV11-2 to TRBJ2-3; D possibly matches TRBD1 or TRBD2 (5 bases each). Germline CDR1 SGHAT, CDR2 FQNNGV. CDR3 length: 15 amino acids. V was trimmed by 5 bases and J by 0 bases, leaving 12 bases between them.

The chain recombines TRBV10-3 with TRBJ2-3; possibly TRBD2 for D (6 bases). The ends were cut back, 10 bases at V and 1 base at J, with 15 bases in the middle. This CDR3 is built from 14 residues. Looked up from germline, CDR1 is ENHRY and CDR2 is SYGVKD. CDR3 residues: CATLSGLGTDTQYF. The CDR3 DNA follows: TGTGCCACCCTAAGCGGGCTCGGCACAGATACGCAGTATTTT.

The rearrangement joins TRBV24-1 to TRBJ2-3; 7 bases are a match to TRBD2. The CDR3 runs to 14 residues. V lost 5 bases and J lost 4; bases outside the gene matches: 5. Germline V CDR1 and CDR2: KGHDR, SFDVKD. DNA for the CDR3: TGTGCCACCAGTGGGGCGGGAGCAGCAGATACGCAGTATTTT. It is translated as CATSGAGAADTQYF.

The chain's CDR3 is CASSLPELAGGPADTQYF. In DNA form, the CDR3 reads TGCGCCAGCAGCTTGCCCGAACTAGCGGGAGGGCCCGCAGATACGCAGTATTTT. The rearrangement joins TRBV5-1 to TRBJ2-3; TRBD2 aligns across 13 bases. There are 18 residues in the CDR3. V lost 1 base and J lost 4; bases outside the gene matches: 9. Per germline, CDR1 SGHRS and CDR2 YFSETQ.

This clone occurred a few times. In nucleotides, the CDR3 is TGTGCCAGCAGCCCCGGACAGGGGGTTGGAGACACTGAAGCTTTCTTT. Translation gives CASSPGQGVGDTEAFF. The chain carries TRBV6-2 or TRBV6-3 and TRBJ1-1, with TRBD1 matching 10 bases. The CDR3 runs to 16 residues. Unmatched junction bases numbered 10, after V lost 6 bases and J lost 3 bases. Germline V lookup: CDR1 MNHEY, CDR2 SVGEGT.

This clone was found a few times. V is TRBV9 and J is TRBJ2-7; TRBD1 aligns across 8 bases. V gave up 3 bases and J gave up 0 bases; unmatched junction bases: 5. This CDR3 region has 15 residues. From germline, CDR1 is SGDLS and CDR2 YYNGEE. CDR3 amino acids: CASSAADRGSYEQYF. DNA of the CDR3: TGTGCCAGCAGCGCCGCTGACAGGGGCTCCTACGAGCAGTACTTC.

The chain has TRBV7-6 and TRBJ2-1; D may be TRBD1 or TRBD2 (6 bases each). The CDR3 spans 17 residues. Trimming left V 5 bases short and J 3 bases short, with 20 bases between. Germline values: CDR1 SGHVS, CDR2 FNYEAQ. CDR3 residues: CASSPRGRGLVYNEQFF. As DNA, the CDR3 is TGTGCCAGCAGCCCCAGGGGCCGGGGGCTAGTCTACAATGAGCAGTTCTTC.

This clone was seen a handful of times. This CDR3 reads CASSDQGAMNSPLHF. As DNA, the CDR3 is TGTGCCAGCAGTGACCAGGGGGCGATGAATTCACCCCTCCACTTT. The rearrangement uses TRBV2 and TRBJ1-6, with 8 bases matching TRBD1. J was trimmed by 7 bases and V by 3 bases; bases with no gene match: 5. The CDR3 has 15 amino acids. The germline CDR1 and CDR2 sequences are SNHLY and FYNNEI.

This clone was counted only a few times. The chain recombines TRBV24-1 with TRBJ1-2; D is uncertain. Germline V gene sequence: CDR1 KGHDR, CDR2 SFDVKD. V lost 4 bases, J lost 7 bases, and 9 bases lay in between. CDR3 size: 12 residues. This CDR3 reads CATSDPGGGYTF. The CDR3 coding sequence is TGTGCCACCAGTGACCCTGGTGGTGGCTACACCTTC.

This clone has only one observation. The chain combines TRBV19 with TRBJ1-6, with D possibly being TRBD1 (5 bases). CDR3 length: 14 residues. Germline V gives CDR1 LNHDA, CDR2 SQIVND (reference sequence). Trimming stripped 5 bases from V and 10 bases from J, with 15 bases between. CDR3 region: CASSFGAMGSPLHF. The CDR3 DNA is TGTGCCAGTAGTTTCGGGGCGATGGGGTCACCCCTCCACTTT.

The chain links TRBV5-1 to TRBJ2-1; 11 bases align to TRBD2. This CDR3 comprises 15 residues. Germline values: CDR1 SGHRS, CDR2 YFSETQ. J lost 1 base, V lost 5 bases, and 2 bases had no gene match. In DNA, the CDR3 is TGCGCCAGCAGGCTAGCGGGAGGATCCTACAATGAGCAGTTCTTC. It translates to CASRLAGGSYNEQFF. Based on the CDR3 plus reference TRBV5-1 and TRBJ2-1, the full variable domain is KAGVTQTPRYLIKTRGQQVTLSCSPISGHRSVSWYQQTPGQGLQFLFEYFSETQRNKGNFPGRFSGRQFSNSRSEMNVSTLELGDSALYLCASRLAGGSYNEQFFGPGTRLTVL.

The chain recombines TRBV6-5 with TRBJ1-2; 7 nucleotides line up with TRBD1. After removal of 6 bases from V and 5 bases from J, the junction contained 12 bases not matched to a gene. The CDR3 has 15 amino acids. Germline CDR1 is MNHEY and CDR2 is SVGAGI. Here the CDR3 DNA reads TGTGCCAGCAGAACTCCGGGACAGTGGATATATGGCTACACCTTC. As protein: CASRTPGQWIYGYTF.

The genes are TRBV6-5 and TRBJ2-2; no definite D call. The germline CDR1 and CDR2 sequences are MNHEY and SVGAGI. The CDR3 spans 13 residues. V shed 2 bases and J shed 7 bases, with 8 bases lying between them. The CDR3 reads CASSYMGSGELFF. The CDR3 nucleotides read TGTGCCAGCAGTTACATGGGCAGCGGGGAGCTGTTTTTT.

This clone ranks as medium-sized (0.01 to 0.1%). This chain joins TRBV7-8 and TRBJ1-4, with D maybe TRBD1 (5 bases). The CDR3 spans 14 residues. V lost 4 bases and J lost 8, with 14 bases in between. The germline gives CDR1 SGHVS, CDR2 FQNEAQ. The CDR3, as DNA: TGTGCCAGCAGCTGGCAGGGTACGGGGGAAAAACTGTTTTTT. Residues: CASSWQGTGEKLFF.

This clone appeared a single time. J is TRBJ2-6 and V is TRBV29-1; TRBD1 aligns across 8 bases. Trimming at V came to 5 bases and at J to 11 bases, leaving 2 bases not matched to a gene. Germline assignment: CDR1 SQVTM and CDR2 ANQGSEA. There are 11 residues in the CDR3. The CDR3 coding sequence is TGCAGCGTTTTGGACAGGGACGTCCTGACTTTC. Amino acid sequence: CSVLDRDVLTF.

The chain recombines TRBV5-4 with TRBJ1-2; D gene ambiguous. Looked up from germline, CDR1 is SGHNT and CDR2 is YYREEE (reference sequence). The CDR3 sequence is 14 residues long. V was shortened by 0 bases and J by 2 bases, with 8 bases between the two germline ends. DNA of the CDR3: TGTGCCAGCAGCTTGGTTGGCGTAAACTATGGCTACACCTTC. It codes for CASSLVGVNYGYTF.

This sequence joins TRBV24-1 and TRBJ1-5; 7 bases match TRBD1. V lost 4 bases and J lost 6; bases outside the gene matches: 5. Per germline, CDR1 KGHDR and CDR2 SFDVKD. The CDR3 is made up of 14 amino acids. CDR3 residues: CATSDDRDTQPQHF. As DNA, the CDR3 is TGTGCCACCAGTGACGACAGGGACACTCAGCCCCAGCATTTT.

The chain has TRBV5-1 and TRBJ1-5; D gene ambiguous. The CDR3 extends over 14 amino acids. Germline V gene sequence: CDR1 SGHRS, CDR2 YFSETQ. Trimming stripped 5 bases from V and 0 bases from J, with 9 bases between. The CDR3 here is CASSSGDSNQPQHF. For the CDR3, the DNA is TGCGCCAGCAGTTCCGGGGATAGCAATCAGCCCCAGCATTTT. The whole variable domain, filled in from reference TRBV5-1 and TRBJ1-5, reads KAGVTQTPRYLIKTRGQQVTLSCSPISGHRSVSWYQQTPGQGLQFLFEYFSETQRNKGNFPGRFSGRQFSNSRSEMNVSTLELGDSALYLCASSSGDSNQPQHFGDGTRLSIL.

The V and J genes are TRBV18 and TRBJ2-2, with unresolved D. CDR3 length: 13 residues. Germline CDR1 is KGHSH and CDR2 is LQKENI. V was shortened by 3 bases and J by 5 bases, with 7 bases between the two germline ends. DNA of the CDR3: TGTGCCAGCTCACCTGGGATTACCGGGGAGCTGTTTTTT. It specifies CASSPGITGELFF.

The CDR3: CASSLVSGGAQFF. For the CDR3, the DNA is TGTGCCAGCAGCTTAGTTTCGGGGGGAGCGCAGTTCTTC. V and J are TRBV7-9 and TRBJ2-1, with 7 nucleotides matching TRBD2. The CDR3 sequence is 13 residues long. Germline V gene sequence: CDR1 SEHNR, CDR2 FQNEAQ (reference sequence). V dropped 1 base and J dropped 12; count of bases not matched to a gene: 6.

In DNA form, the CDR3 reads TGCAGCGTTGAGACTTCCTACAATGAGCAGTTCTTC. Residues: CSVETSYNEQFF. The chain uses TRBV29-1 and TRBJ2-1; the D is unclear. Germline assignment: CDR1 SQVTM and CDR2 ANQGSEA. This CDR3 has 12 amino acids. Trimming removed 3 bases at V and 1 base at J, with 4 bases between.